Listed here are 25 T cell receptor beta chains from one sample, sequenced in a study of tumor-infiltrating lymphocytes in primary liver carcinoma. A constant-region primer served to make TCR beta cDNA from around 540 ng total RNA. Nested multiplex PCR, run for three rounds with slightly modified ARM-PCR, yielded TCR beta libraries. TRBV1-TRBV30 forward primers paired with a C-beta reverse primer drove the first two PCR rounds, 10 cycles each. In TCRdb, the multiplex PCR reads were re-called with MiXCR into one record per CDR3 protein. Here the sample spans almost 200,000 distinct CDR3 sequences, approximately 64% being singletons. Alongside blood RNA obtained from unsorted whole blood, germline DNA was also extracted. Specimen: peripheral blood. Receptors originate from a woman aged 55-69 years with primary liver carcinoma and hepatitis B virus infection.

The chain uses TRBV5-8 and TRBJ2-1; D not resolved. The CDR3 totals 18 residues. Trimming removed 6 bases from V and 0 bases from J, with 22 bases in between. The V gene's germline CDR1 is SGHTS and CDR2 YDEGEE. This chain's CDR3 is CASILMSVWANSYNEQFF. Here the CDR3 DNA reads TGTGCCAGCATCCTGATGAGCGTATGGGCCAACTCCTACAATGAGCAGTTCTTC.

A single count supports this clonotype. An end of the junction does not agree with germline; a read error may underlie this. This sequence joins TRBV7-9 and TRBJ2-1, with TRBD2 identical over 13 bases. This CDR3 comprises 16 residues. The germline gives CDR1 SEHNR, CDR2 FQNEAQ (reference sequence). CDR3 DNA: TGTGCCAGCAGCCCCGGGACTAGCGGGATTAACGATGAGCAGTTCTTT. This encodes CASSPGTSGINDEQFF.

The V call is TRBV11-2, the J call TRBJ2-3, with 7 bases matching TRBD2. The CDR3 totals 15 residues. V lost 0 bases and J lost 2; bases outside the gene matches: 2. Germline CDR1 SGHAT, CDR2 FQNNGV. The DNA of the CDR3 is TGTGCCAGCAGCTTAGAGGGGGGGAACACAGATACGCAGTATTTT. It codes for CASSLEGGNTDTQYF.

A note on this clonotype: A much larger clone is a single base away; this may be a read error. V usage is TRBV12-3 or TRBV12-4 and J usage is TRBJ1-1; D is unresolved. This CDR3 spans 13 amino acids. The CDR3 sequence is CASCLDQNTEAFF. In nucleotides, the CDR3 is TGTGCCAGCTGTTTAGACCAGAACACTGAAGCTTTCTTT.

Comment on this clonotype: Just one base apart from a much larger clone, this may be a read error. The CDR3 reads CAISQDGARERADTQYF. The CDR3, as DNA: TGTGCCATCAGCCAAGACGGGGCCCGGGAGAGGGCAGATACGCAGTATTTT. The gene calls are TRBV4-2 and TRBJ2-3, with a possible D match to TRBD2 (6 bases). There are 17 residues in the CDR3. In germline, CDR1 is LGHNA, CDR2 YNFKEQ.

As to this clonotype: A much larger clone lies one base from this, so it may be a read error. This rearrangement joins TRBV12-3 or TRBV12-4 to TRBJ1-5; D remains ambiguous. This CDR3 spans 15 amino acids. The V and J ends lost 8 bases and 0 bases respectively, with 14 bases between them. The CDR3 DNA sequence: TGTGCCAGCGGTCCCGACGGGATTAGCAATCAGCCCCAGCATTTT. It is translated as CASGPDGISNQPQHF.

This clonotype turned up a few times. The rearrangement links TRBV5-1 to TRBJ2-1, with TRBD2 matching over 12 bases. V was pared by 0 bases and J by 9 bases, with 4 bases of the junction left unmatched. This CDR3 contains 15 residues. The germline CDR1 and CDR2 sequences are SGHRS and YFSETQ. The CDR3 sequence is CASSLGLAGVGEQFF. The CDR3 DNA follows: TGCGCCAGCAGCTTGGGACTAGCGGGAGTAGGTGAGCAGTTCTTC.

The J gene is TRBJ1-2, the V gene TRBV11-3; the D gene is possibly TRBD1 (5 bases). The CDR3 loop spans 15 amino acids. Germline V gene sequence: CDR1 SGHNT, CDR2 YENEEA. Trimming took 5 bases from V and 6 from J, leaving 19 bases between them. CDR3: CASSLGTAKLHGYTF. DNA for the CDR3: TGTGCCAGCAGCCTCGGGACGGCCAAACTCCATGGCTACACCTTC.

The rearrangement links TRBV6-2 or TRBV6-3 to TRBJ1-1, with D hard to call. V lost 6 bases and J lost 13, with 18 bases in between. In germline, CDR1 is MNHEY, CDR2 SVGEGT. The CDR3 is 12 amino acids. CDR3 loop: CASRDPTEQVFF. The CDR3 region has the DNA TGTGCCAGCAGAGATCCGACGGAGCAAGTTTTCTTT.

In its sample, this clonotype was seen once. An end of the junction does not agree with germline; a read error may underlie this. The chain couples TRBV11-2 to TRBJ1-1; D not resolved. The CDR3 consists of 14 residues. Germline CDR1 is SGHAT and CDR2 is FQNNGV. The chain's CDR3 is CVSRFRLTNAEAFF. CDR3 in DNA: TGTGTCAGCAGGTTCAGGCTTACGAACGCTGAAGCTTTCTTT.

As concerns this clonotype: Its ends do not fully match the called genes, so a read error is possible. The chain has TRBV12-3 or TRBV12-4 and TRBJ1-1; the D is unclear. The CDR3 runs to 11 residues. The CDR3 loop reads CASSLTHQALF. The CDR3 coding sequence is TGTGCCAGCAGCTTGACGCACCAAGCTTTATTT.

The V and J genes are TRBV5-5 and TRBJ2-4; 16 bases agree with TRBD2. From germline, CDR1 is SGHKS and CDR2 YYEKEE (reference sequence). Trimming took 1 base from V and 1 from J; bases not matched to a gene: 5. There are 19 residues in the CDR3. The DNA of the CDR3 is TGTGCCAGCAGCTTGCGGGGACTAGCGGGAGGGGGGGCCAAAAACATTCAGTACTTC. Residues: CASSLRGLAGGGAKNIQYF.

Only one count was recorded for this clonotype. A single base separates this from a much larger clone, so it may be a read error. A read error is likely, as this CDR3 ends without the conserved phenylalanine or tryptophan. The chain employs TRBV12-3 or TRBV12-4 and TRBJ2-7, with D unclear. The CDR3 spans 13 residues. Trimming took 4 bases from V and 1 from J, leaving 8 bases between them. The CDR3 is CASSWSESYEQYS. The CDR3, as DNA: TGTGCCAGCAGTTGGTCGGAATCCTACGAGCAGTACTCC.

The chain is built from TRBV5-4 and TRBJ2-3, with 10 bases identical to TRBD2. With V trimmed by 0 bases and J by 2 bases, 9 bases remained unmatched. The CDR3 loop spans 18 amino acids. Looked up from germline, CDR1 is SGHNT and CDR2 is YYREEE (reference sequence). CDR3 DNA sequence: TGTGCCAGCAGCTTGGTGGGGGGACTAGCGAGACACACAGATACGCAGTATTTT. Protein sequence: CASSLVGGLARHTDTQYF.

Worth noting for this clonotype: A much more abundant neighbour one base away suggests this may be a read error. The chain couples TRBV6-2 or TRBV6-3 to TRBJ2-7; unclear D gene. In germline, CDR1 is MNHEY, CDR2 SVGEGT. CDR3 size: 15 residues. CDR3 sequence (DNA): TGTGCCAGCAGTCACTCGAGGTTCAGCACCTACGAGCAGTACTTC. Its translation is CASSHSRFSTYEQYF.

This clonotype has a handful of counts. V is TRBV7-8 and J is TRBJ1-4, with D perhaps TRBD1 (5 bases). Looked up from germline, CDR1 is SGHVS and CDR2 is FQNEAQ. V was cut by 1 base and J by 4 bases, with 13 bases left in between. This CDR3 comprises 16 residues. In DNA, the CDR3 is TGTGCCAGCAGCTTAGTAAGGGGCCCCGTTAATGAAAAACTGTTTTTT. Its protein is CASSLVRGPVNEKLFF.

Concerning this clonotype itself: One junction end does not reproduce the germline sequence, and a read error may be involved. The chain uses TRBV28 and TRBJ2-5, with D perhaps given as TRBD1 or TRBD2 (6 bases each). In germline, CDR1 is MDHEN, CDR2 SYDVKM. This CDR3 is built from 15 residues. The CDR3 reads CVSTSLAEGEETQYF. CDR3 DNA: TGTGTCAGCACTTCTCTTGCGGAGGGGGAAGAGACCCAGTACTTC.

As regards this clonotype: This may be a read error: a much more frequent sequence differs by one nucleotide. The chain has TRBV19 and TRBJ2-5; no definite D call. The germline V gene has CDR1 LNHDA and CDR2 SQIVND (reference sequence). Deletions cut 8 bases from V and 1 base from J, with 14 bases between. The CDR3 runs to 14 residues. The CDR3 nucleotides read TGTGCCAGTGCTCCCCAGCATTCCCAAGAGACCCAGTACTTC. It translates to CASAPQHSQETQYF.

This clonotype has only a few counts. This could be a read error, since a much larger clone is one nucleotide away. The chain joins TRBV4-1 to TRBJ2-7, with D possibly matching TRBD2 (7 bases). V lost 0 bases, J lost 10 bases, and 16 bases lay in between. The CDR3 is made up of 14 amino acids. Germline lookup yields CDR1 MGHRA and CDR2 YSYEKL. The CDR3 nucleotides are TGCGCCAGCAGCCAAGATTACGGGGGGACAAGCCAGTACTTC. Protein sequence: CASSQDYGGTSQYF.

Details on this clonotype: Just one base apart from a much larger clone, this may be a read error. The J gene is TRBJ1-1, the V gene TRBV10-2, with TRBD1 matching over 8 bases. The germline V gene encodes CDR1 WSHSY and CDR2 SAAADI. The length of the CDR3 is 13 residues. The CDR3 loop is CASKGQDYTETFF. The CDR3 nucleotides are TGCGCCAGCAAGGGACAGGACTACACTGAAACTTTCTTT.

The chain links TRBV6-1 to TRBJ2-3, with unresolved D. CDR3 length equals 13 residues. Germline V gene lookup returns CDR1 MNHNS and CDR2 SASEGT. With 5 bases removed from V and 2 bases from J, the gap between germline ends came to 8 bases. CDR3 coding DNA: TGTGCCAGCAGTCTGAGAGACACAGATACGCAGTATTTT. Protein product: CASSLRDTDTQYF.

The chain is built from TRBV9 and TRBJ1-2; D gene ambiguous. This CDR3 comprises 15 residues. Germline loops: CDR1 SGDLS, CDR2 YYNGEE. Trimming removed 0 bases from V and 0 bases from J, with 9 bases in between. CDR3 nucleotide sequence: TGTGCCAGCAGCGTAGGAGGCCGATCTAACTATGGCTACACCTTC. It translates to CASSVGGRSNYGYTF.

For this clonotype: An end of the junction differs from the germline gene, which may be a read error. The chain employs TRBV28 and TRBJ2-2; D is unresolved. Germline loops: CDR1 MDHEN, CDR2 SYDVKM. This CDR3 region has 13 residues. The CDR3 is CVSVSRNTGELFF. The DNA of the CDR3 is TGTGTCAGCGTTTCTCGGAACACCGGGGAGCTGTTTTTT.

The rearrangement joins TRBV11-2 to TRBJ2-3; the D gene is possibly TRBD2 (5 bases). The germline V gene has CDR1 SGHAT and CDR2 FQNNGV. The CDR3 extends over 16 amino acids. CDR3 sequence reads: CTNSPLGRRRTDTQYF. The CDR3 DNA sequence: TGTACCAACAGCCCGCTTGGCAGGAGGAGGACAGATACGCAGTATTTT.

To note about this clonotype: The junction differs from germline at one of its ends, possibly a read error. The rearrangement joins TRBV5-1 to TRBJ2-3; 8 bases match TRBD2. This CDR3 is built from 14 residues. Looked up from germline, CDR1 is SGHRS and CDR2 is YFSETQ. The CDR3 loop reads CASGSGSGPDMQYF. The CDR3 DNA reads TGCGCCAGCGGCAGCGGGAGTGGGCCAGATATGCAGTATTTT.